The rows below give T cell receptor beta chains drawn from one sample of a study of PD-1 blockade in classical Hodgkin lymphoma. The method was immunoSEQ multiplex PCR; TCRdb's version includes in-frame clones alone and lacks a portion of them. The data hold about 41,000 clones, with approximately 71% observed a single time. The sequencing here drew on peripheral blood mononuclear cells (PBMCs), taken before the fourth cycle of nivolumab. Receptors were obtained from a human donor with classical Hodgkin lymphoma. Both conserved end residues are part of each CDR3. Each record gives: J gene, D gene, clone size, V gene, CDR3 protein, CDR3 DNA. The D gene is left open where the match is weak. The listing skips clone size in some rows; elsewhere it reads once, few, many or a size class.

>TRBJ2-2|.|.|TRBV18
CASSPRGSGELFF
TGTGCCAGCTCACCAAGAGGGTCCGGGGAGCTGTTTTTT
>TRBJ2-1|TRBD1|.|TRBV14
CASSHDRESYNEQFF
TGTGCCAGCAGCCATGACAGGGAATCCTACAATGAGCAGTTCTTC
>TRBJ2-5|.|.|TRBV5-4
CASSFEGEETQYF
TGTGCCAGCAGCTTTGAAGGAGAAGAGACCCAGTACTTC
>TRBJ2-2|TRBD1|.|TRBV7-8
CASSLERDRVNTGELFF
TGTGCCAGCAGCTTAGAGAGGGACAGGGTGAACACCGGGGAGCTGTTTTTT
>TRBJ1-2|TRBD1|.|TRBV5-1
CASSLTGGAYYGYTF
TGCGCCAGCAGCTTGACAGGGGGCGCTTACTATGGCTACACCTTC
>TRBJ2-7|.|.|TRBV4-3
CASSQESFPTYEQYF
TGCGCCAGCAGCCAAGAATCGTTCCCAACGTACGAGCAGTACTTC
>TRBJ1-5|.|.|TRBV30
CASGLGFNQPQHF
TGTGCCTCCGGCCTTGGCTTTAATCAGCCCCAGCATTTT
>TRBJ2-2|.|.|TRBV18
CASSPGHTGELFF
TGTGCCAGCTCACCGGGGCACACCGGGGAGCTGTTTTTT
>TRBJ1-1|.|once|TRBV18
CASSPENTEAFF
TGTGCCAGCTCACCAGAGAACACTGAAGCTTTCTTT
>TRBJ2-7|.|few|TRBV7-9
CASSHKGSYEQYF
TGTGCCAGCAGCCACAAGGGGAGCTACGAGCAGTACTTC
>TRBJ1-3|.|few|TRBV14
CASSRGGNTIYF
TGTGCCAGCAGCCGAGGGGGAAACACCATATATTTT
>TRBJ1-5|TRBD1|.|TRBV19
CAELEFSDRDQPQHF
TGTGCCGAACTAGAATTCTCCGACAGGGATCAGCCCCAGCATTTT
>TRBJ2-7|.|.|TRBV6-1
CASSESVVPYEQYF
TGTGCCAGCAGTGAAAGTGTGGTCCCGTACGAGCAGTACTTC
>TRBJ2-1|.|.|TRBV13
CASSSPRTGNEQFF
TGTGCCAGCAGCTCACCCCGAACAGGGAATGAGCAGTTCTTC
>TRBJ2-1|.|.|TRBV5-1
CASSLTTGSSYNEQFF
TGCGCCAGCAGCTTGACAACAGGGAGCTCCTACAATGAGCAGTTCTTC
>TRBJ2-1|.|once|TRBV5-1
CASSSGTSGIYNEQFF
TGCGCCAGCAGCTCCGGGACTTCGGGGATTTACAATGAGCAGTTCTTC
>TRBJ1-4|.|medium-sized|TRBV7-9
CASSPDGHEKLFF
TGTGCCAGCAGCCCTGATGGACACGAAAAACTGTTTTTT
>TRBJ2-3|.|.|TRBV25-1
CASSEWAGTDTQYF
TGTGCCAGCAGTGAATGGGCGGGGACAGATACGCAGTATTTT
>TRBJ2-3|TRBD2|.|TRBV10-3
CAISETGLAGGLTDTQYF
TGTGCCATCAGTGAGACGGGACTAGCGGGGGGGCTTACAGATACGCAGTATTTT
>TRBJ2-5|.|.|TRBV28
CASIRGGRDTETQYF
TGTGCCAGCATCCGAGGGGGTCGGGACACAGAGACCCAGTACTTC
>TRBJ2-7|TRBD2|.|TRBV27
CASSFRLGRAGGQEQYF
TGTGCCAGCAGTTTCCGTCTGGGTCGCGCGGGGGGGCAGGAGCAGTACTTC
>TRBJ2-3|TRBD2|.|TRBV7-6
CASSLASAGGLADTQYF
TGTGCCAGCAGCTTAGCGTCAGCGGGGGGGCTTGCAGATACGCAGTATTTT
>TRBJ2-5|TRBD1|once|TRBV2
CASKNDRAQETQYF
TGTGCCAGCAAGAACGACAGGGCCCAAGAGACCCAGTACTTC
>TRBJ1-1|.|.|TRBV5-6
CASSLYADWKGAEAFF
TGTGCCAGCAGCTTGTATGCGGACTGGAAGGGAGCGGAAGCTTTCTTT
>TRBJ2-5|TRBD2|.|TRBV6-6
CASSYDRTSGVETQYF
TGTGCCAGCAGTTACGATAGGACTAGCGGGGTAGAGACCCAGTACTTC
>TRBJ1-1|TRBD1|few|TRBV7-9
CASSSGTANTEAFF
TGTGCCAGCAGCTCGGGGACAGCCAACACTGAAGCTTTCTTT
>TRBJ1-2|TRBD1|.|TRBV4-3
CASSPGQGDLYGYTF
TGCGCCAGCAGCCCGGGACAGGGCGATTTGTATGGCTACACCTTC
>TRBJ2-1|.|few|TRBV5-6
CASSPGYNEQFF
TGTGCCAGCAGTCCGGGGTACAATGAGCAGTTCTTC
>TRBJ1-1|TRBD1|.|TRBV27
CASSHLNRGMNTEAFF
TGTGCCAGCAGCCACTTAAACAGGGGAATGAACACTGAAGCTTTCTTT
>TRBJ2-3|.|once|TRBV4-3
CASSQDGSGKSTDTQYF
TGCGCCAGCAGCCAAGATGGATCCGGCAAAAGCACAGATACGCAGTATTTT
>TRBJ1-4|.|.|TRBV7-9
CASSLDGVLKLFF
TGTGCCAGCAGCTTAGATGGGGTACTGAAACTGTTTTTT
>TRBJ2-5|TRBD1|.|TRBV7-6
CASSEYPLGQQQETQYF
TGTGCCAGCAGCGAATACCCTCTGGGACAGCAACAAGAGACCCAGTACTTC
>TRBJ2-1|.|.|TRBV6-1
CASRRGSEHNEQFF
TGTGCCAGCAGAAGGGGGTCAGAACACAATGAGCAGTTCTTC
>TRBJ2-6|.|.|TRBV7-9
CASSLLAGSAMGANVLTF
TGTGCCAGCAGCCTTTTGGCCGGGTCGGCTATGGGGGCCAACGTCCTGACTTTC
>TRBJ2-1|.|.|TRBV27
CASSFYGNEQFF
TGTGCCAGCAGTTTCTATGGCAATGAGCAGTTCTTC
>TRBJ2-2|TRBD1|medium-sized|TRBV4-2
CASSQADRVAGELFF
TGTGCCAGCAGCCAGGCTGACAGGGTAGCCGGGGAGCTGTTTTTT
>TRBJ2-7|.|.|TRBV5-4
CASSLRDSSYEQYF
TGTGCCAGCAGCCTCCGGGACTCCTCCTACGAGCAGTACTTC
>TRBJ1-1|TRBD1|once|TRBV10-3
CAINPEQGSEAFF
TGTGCCATCAATCCGGAACAGGGGAGTGAAGCTTTCTTT
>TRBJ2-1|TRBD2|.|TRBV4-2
CASSQEWGTKNNEQFF
TGTGCCAGCAGCCAAGAGTGGGGGACTAAAAACAATGAGCAGTTCTTC
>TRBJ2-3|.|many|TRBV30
CAWSWTGVWTDTQYF
TGTGCCTGGAGTTGGACGGGGGTCTGGACAGATACGCAGTATTTT
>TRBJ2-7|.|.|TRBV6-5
CASSANRVHEQYF
TGTGCCAGCAGTGCCAACAGGGTCCACGAGCAGTACTTC
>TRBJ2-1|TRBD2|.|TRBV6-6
CASSAFGLAGGNEQFF
TGTGCCAGCAGTGCGTTCGGACTAGCGGGGGGCAATGAGCAGTTCTTC
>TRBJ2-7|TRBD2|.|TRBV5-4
CASSLTLAGDEQYF
TGTGCCAGCAGCTTAACCCTAGCGGGGGACGAGCAGTACTTC
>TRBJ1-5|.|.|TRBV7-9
CATTSGPDQPQHF
TGTGCCACCACCTCAGGTCCCGATCAGCCCCAGCATTTT
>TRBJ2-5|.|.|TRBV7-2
CASSPLSARETQYF
TGTGCCAGCAGCCCGCTGAGTGCCCGGGAGACCCAGTACTTC
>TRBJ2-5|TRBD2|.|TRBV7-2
CASSSERGGIGETQYF
TGTGCCAGCAGCAGCGAGCGGGGAGGGATAGGAGAGACCCAGTACTTC
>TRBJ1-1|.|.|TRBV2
CASHRVSTEAFF
TGTGCCAGCCACAGGGTTAGCACTGAAGCTTTCTTT
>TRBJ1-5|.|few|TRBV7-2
CASSLDAPGNGQPQHF
TGTGCCAGCAGCTTAGATGCCCCCGGGAACGGTCAGCCCCAGCATTTT
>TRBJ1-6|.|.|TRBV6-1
CASSVARLGYNSPLHF
TGTGCCAGCAGTGTAGCCAGGTTGGGCTACAATTCACCCCTCCACTTT
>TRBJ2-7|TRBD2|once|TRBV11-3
CASSLGPSGSYEQYF
TGTGCCAGCAGCTTAGGGCCTAGCGGGTCCTACGAGCAGTACTTC
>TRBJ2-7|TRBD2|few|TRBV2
CASSGVAGDYEQYF
TGTGCCAGCAGTGGAGTAGCGGGGGACTACGAGCAGTACTTC
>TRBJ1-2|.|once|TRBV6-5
CASSLPGGYGYTF
TGTGCCAGCAGCCTCCCCGGGGGGTATGGCTACACCTTC